This TCR beta chain was profiled in a study of blood T cell repertoires in COVID-19. At the level of the study: Samples came from the United States, Italy and Spain, spanning acute and convalescent COVID-19.

Germline assignment: CDR1 KGHSH and CDR2 LQKENI. The length of the CDR3 is 13 residues. V was cut by 2 bases and J by 6 bases, with 8 bases left in between. TCRdb's copy holds only in-frame clones and misses some; the assay was immunoSEQ multiplex PCR. The sample yields about 190,000 clones, roughly 90% seen once. Concerning this clone: Other DNA sequences of this sample code for an identical CDR3.

Sample: peripheral blood. This sequence originates from a woman aged 40 to 50 who had recovered from COVID-19. V usage is TRBV18 and J usage is TRBJ1-5; D unclear. CDR3: CASSPGSGQPQHF. The CDR3 DNA is TGTGCCAGCTCACCAGGGAGTGGTCAGCCCCAGCATTTT.